The 21 T cell receptor beta chains below come from one sample, sequenced in a study of beta chain features in type 1 diabetes. Expressed TCRB transcripts got sequenced, as all isolated RNA was reverse transcribed. Sequenced by immunoSEQ multiplex PCR; TCRdb stores in-frame clones only, minus some. The sample gives about 360,000 clones, 10% to 15% of which show up once; 0.015% to 0.02% is in the top ten. The material sequenced was naive CD4+ T cells from blood. The receptors originated from a man younger than 30 in good health.

This chain links TRBV11-2 with TRBJ2-1, with a tentative D call TRBD2 (6 bases). Germline V gene data show CDR1 as SGHAT and CDR2 as FQNNGV. The CDR3 length is 15 residues. Between the trimmed V and J ends, which lost 6 bases and 5 bases, there was a span of 17 bases. CDR3: CASRKIEGRHNEQFF. The DNA of the CDR3 is TGTGCCAGCAGAAAAATAGAGGGGAGGCACAATGAGCAGTTCTTC.

This clone came up a few times. The chain has TRBV5-1 and TRBJ1-2, with 10 bases that match TRBD1. V lost 4 bases, J lost 2 bases, and 8 bases stayed unmatched. Germline V CDR1 and CDR2: SGHRS, YFSETQ. The CDR3 has 16 residues. The CDR3 DNA sequence: TGCGCCAGCAGCCTACGGGACAGGGGTTTAAACTATGGCTACACCTTC. Its protein is CASSLRDRGLNYGYTF. The whole variable domain, remainder taken from reference TRBV5-1 and TRBJ1-2, is KAGVTQTPRYLIKTRGQQVTLSCSPISGHRSVSWYQQTPGQGLQFLFEYFSETQRNKGNFPGRFSGRQFSNSRSEMNVSTLELGDSALYLCASSLRDRGLNYGYTFGSGTRLTVV.

This clone was observed a few times. The gene calls are TRBV7-2 and TRBJ1-6; possibly TRBD1 for D (5 bases). Germline V lookup: CDR1 SGHTA, CDR2 FQGNSA. This CDR3 spans 16 amino acids. V gave up 6 bases and J gave up 7 bases, with 19 bases separating them. In nucleotides, the CDR3 is TGTGCCAGCAGGATGGGCCCGCAGGGTAGGAATTCACCCCTCCACTTT. Translated, it gives CASRMGPQGRNSPLHF.

Only a few counts were recorded for this clone. J is TRBJ2-5 and V is TRBV7-9; D may be TRBD1 (7 bases). V was cut by 5 bases and J by 4 bases, with 17 bases left in between. CDR1 and CDR2 (germline): SEHNR, FQNEAQ (reference sequence). The CDR3 runs 15 residues. The CDR3: CASSPGDSFTETQYF. CDR3 bases: TGTGCCAGCAGCCCGGGGGACAGTTTCACAGAGACCCAGTACTTC. The full variable domain, completed using reference TRBV7-9 and TRBJ2-5, is DTGVSQNPRHKITKRGQNVTFRCDPISEHNRLYWYRQTLGQGPEFLTYFQNEAQLEKSRLLSDRFSAERPKGSFSTLEIQRTEQGDSAMYLCASSPGDSFTETQYFGPGTRLLVL.

CDR3 sequence: CASSEYLTGGRDEQFF. The CDR3 DNA reads TGTGCCAGCAGTGAATATCTAACGGGAGGGCGCGATGAGCAGTTCTTC. This chain links TRBV25-1 with TRBJ2-1; 8 nucleotides agree with TRBD2. Germline assignment: CDR1 MGHDK and CDR2 SYGVNS. The CDR3 has 16 residues. J gave up 8 bases and V 0 bases, and 9 bases lay outside the gene matches.

V gene TRBV7-2 combines with J gene TRBJ2-7; D possibly corresponds to TRBD2 (5 bases). This CDR3 is 15 amino acids long. Germline V lookup: CDR1 SGHTA, CDR2 FQGNSA. The V gene lost 1 base and the J gene lost 2 bases, with 12 bases spanning the gap. The CDR3 protein is CASSLVGGLAYEQYF. The DNA for the CDR3 is TGTGCCAGCAGCTTAGTTGGCGGGTTAGCCTACGAGCAGTACTTC. Full variable domain (rest looked up from reference TRBV7-2 and TRBJ2-7): GAGVSQSPSNKVTEKGKDVELRCDPISGHTALYWYRQSLGQGLEFLIYFQGNSAPDKSGLPSDRFSAERTGGSVSTLTIQRTQQEDSAVYLCASSLVGGLAYEQYFGPGTRLTVT.

This clone was observed a few times. V is TRBV28 and J is TRBJ2-7; a possible D gene is TRBD2 (7 bases). The CDR3 loop spans 12 amino acids. Germline values: CDR1 MDHEN, CDR2 SYDVKM. The V end lost 8 bases, the J end lost 6 bases, and 14 bases lay between the germline ends. CDR3 DNA sequence: TGTGCCAGCTCGAGGGGGAGGGGCGAGCAGTACTTC. This gives the protein CASSRGRGEQYF.

The CDR3 region is CASSPPVGPNNEQFF. For the CDR3, the DNA is TGCGCCAGCAGCCCACCAGTGGGCCCGAACAATGAGCAGTTCTTC. J is TRBJ2-1 and V is TRBV5-1; no clear D gene. The ends were cut back, 4 bases at V and 5 bases at J, with 16 bases in the middle. This CDR3 contains 15 residues. The germline CDR1 and CDR2 sequences are SGHRS and YFSETQ.

V is TRBV6-5 and J is TRBJ2-3; 8 positions agree with TRBD2. The germline gives CDR1 MNHEY, CDR2 SVGAGI. The CDR3 spans 15 residues. Trimming at V came to 0 bases and at J to 5 bases, leaving 4 bases not matched to a gene. Written as DNA, the CDR3 is TGTGCCAGCAGTTACTCTAGCGGGGTATTAGATACGCAGTATTTT. Protein: CASSYSSGVLDTQYF.

Only a few counts were recorded for this clone. The chain recombines TRBV6-5 with TRBJ1-2, with D hard to call. CDR3 size: 13 residues. With 0 bases removed from V and 5 bases from J, the gap between germline ends came to 7 bases. The V gene's germline CDR1 is MNHEY and CDR2 SVGAGI. The CDR3 coding sequence is TGTGCCAGCAGTTACTCGTCTCGGTATGGCTACACCTTC. Its translation is CASSYSSRYGYTF.

Only a few counts were recorded for this clone. V and J are TRBV5-1 and TRBJ1-4, with 7 bases fitting TRBD1. V trimming: 6 bases; J trimming: 4 bases; junction bases outside the gene matches: 6. The V gene's germline CDR1 is SGHRS and CDR2 YFSETQ. This CDR3 contains 14 residues. The CDR3 DNA follows: TGCGCCAGCACCATGACAGGGCTTAATGAAAAACTGTTTTTT. Amino acid sequence: CASTMTGLNEKLFF.

The chain is built from TRBV7-9 and TRBJ1-1; D is unresolved. Germline V gives CDR1 SEHNR, CDR2 FQNEAQ (reference sequence). V was pared by 5 bases and J by 11 bases, with 18 bases between. The CDR3 consists of 13 residues. The CDR3 reads CASSTLPSPRAFF. The DNA of the CDR3 is TGTGCCAGCAGCACCCTCCCCAGTCCGAGGGCTTTCTTT.

This clone was observed a few times. The V and J genes are TRBV29-1 and TRBJ2-6; TRBD1 might be the D (6 bases). Germline CDR1 reads SQVTM; CDR2 reads ANQGSEA. The V and J ends lost 3 bases and 2 bases respectively, with 17 bases between them. This CDR3 contains 17 residues. DNA for the CDR3: TGCAGCGTTGACATAGGGGGTGCGCTCGCTGGGGCCAACGTCCTGACTTTC. It yields the protein CSVDIGGALAGANVLTF.

J is TRBJ2-2 and V is TRBV15; a weak D match, TRBD2 (5 bases). This CDR3 comprises 17 residues. With 0 bases removed from V and 1 base from J, the gap between germline ends came to 12 bases. From germline, CDR1 is LNHNV and CDR2 YYDKDF (reference sequence). CDR3 DNA sequence: TGTGCCACCAGCAGAGATTGGGAGACGGAGAACACCGGGGAGCTGTTTTTT. Its protein product is CATSRDWETENTGELFF.

This rearrangement joins TRBV7-6 to TRBJ2-2; perhaps TRBD2 as D (7 bases). Germline V gene data show CDR1 as SGHVS and CDR2 as FNYEAQ. The CDR3 loop spans 16 amino acids. V was shortened by 0 bases and J by 6 bases, with 14 bases between the two germline ends. CDR3: CASSLASTGRAGELFF. CDR3 bases: TGTGCCAGCAGCTTAGCCTCTACAGGGAGGGCCGGGGAGCTGTTTTTT.

In this sample, this clone turned up a few times. The DNA of the CDR3 is TGTGCCAGTAGTATTGGACTAGCGGGAAATGAGCAGTTCTTC. As protein: CASSIGLAGNEQFF. The rearrangement links TRBV19 to TRBJ2-1; 12 positions match TRBD2. Trimming removed 3 bases from V and 7 bases from J; junction bases left unmatched: 1. CDR1 LNHDA and CDR2 SQIVND come from the germline V gene (reference sequence). There are 14 residues in the CDR3.

This CDR3 reads CASSLYRGVNEQYF. CDR3 DNA sequence: TGCGCCAGCAGCTTGTACAGGGGAGTGAACGAGCAGTACTTC. V is TRBV5-1 and J is TRBJ2-5, with 7 bases aligning to TRBD1. Near its end, the DNA agrees better with TRBJ2-7, so the J call may be wrong. The CDR3 sequence is 14 residues long. Germline CDR1 SGHRS, CDR2 YFSETQ.

This chain joins TRBV6-1 and TRBJ2-6; no clear D gene. The CDR3 contains 15 residues. CDR1 MNHNS and CDR2 SASEGT come from the germline V gene. Trimming removed 4 bases at V and 0 bases at J, with 7 bases between. The CDR3 coding sequence is TGTGCCAGCAGTGCAAAGAGCTCTGGGGCCAACGTCCTGACTTTC. Translation: CASSAKSSGANVLTF.

V gene TRBV5-4 combines with J gene TRBJ2-1, with 10 bases identical to TRBD2. Germline CDR1 SGHNT, CDR2 YYREEE (reference sequence). This CDR3 spans 16 amino acids. Trimming at V came to 3 bases and at J to 8 bases, leaving 11 bases not matched to a gene. The CDR3 region has the DNA TGTGCCAGCAGCTCTAGGACTAGCGGCCGGGGGGATGAGCAGTTCTTC. The encoded protein is CASSSRTSGRGDEQFF.

This rearrangement joins TRBV2 to TRBJ2-2; no clear D. The V end lost 4 bases, the J end lost 8 bases, and 14 bases lay between the germline ends. The CDR3 covers 14 residues. Germline-derived CDR1 and CDR2 are SNHLY and FYNNEI. Written as DNA, the CDR3 is TGTGCCAGCAGTGGGGCGATCCAGCAAGGGGAGCTGTTTTTT. This gives the protein CASSGAIQQGELFF. Looking up the rest from reference TRBV2 and TRBJ2-2 gives the full variable domain: EPEVTQTPSHQVTQMGQEVILRCVPISNHLYFYWYRQILGQKVEFLVSFYNNEISEKSEIFDDQFSVERPDGSNFTLKIRSTKLEDSAMYFCASSGAIQQGELFFGEGSRLTVL.

There are a few counts of this clone. V usage is TRBV2 and J usage is TRBJ2-1, with D possibly being TRBD2 (5 bases). V gave up 6 bases and J gave up 7 bases, with 10 bases separating them. This CDR3 is built from 12 residues. CDR1 and CDR2 from the germline V gene are SNHLY and FYNNEI. CDR3 in amino acids: CASSDQRNEQFF. CDR3 in DNA: TGTGCCAGCAGCGATCAGCGGAATGAGCAGTTCTTC.